This T cell receptor (beta chain) was sequenced for a study of T-cell reconstitution after alpha-beta-depleted transplantation in children. The V and J ends lost 3 bases and 5 bases respectively, with 4 bases between them. The CDR3 has 12 amino acids. This clonotype was recorded many times. A library of TCRbeta sequences, prepared with unique molecular identifiers, was generated. TCRdb ran MiXCR on the PCR reads and lists one entry per CDR3 protein. The table lists about 400,000 distinct CDR3 sequences, about 20% of them singletons. V and J are TRBV12-3 or TRBV12-4 and TRBJ2-2; D uncertain. This TCR derives from a human donor who donated a stem cell graft to a child with acute myeloid leukemia. Sequenced material: PBMCs from the stem cell graft donor, taken from the stem cell graft. CDR3 nucleotides: TGTGCCAGCAGTTTGGGTACCGGGGAGCTGTTTTTT. Protein sequence: CASSLGTGELFF.